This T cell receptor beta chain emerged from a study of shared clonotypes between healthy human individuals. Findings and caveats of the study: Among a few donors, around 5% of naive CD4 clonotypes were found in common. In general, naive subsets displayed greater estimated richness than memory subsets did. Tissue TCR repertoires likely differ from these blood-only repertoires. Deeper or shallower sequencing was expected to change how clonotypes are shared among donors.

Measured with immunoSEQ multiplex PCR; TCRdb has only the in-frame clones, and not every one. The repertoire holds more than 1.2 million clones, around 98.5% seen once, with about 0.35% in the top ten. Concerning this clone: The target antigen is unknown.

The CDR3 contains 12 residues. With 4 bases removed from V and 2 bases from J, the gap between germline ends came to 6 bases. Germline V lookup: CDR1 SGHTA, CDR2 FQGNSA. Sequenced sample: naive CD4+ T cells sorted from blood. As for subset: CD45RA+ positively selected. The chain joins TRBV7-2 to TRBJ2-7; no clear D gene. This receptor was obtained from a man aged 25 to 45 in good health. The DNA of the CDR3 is TGTGCCAGCAGCTCCACACCCTACGAGCAGTACTTC. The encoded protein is CASSSTPYEQYF.